This TCR beta chain was observed in a study of blood T cell repertoires in COVID-19. At the level of the study: The analysed material was cDNA or gDNA that came from T cells, B-cell-depleted T cells, or PBMCs.

The repertoire was sequenced with immunoSEQ multiplex PCR; TCRdb's copy has only in-frame clones and lacks some. The data contain over 400,000 clones, 80% to 90% of them singletons. The CDR3 has 13 residues. Trimming took off 3 bases at V and 8 bases at J, with 13 bases between the two ends. CDR1 GTSNPN and CDR2 SVGIG come from the germline V gene (reference sequence). The chain employs TRBV30 and TRBJ1-4; the D gene is possibly TRBD1 (6 bases). Sequencing input: peripheral blood. The sequence derives from a woman between 25 and 40 years old with active or convalescent COVID-19. This CDR3 is CAWRSRGGEKLFF. CDR3 bases: TGTGCCTGGAGATCCAGGGGCGGCGAAAAACTGTTTTTT.